The entry below describes one T cell receptor (beta chain). Its specificity is unknown. The sample comes from a study of T cell responses to AZD1222 COVID-19 vaccine. General observations from the study: Clonal diversity may have been underestimated in mostly white British donors.

Sequencing used immunoSEQ multiplex PCR; TCRdb keeps in-frame clones, though not all of them. The repertoire holds roughly 120,000 clones, with 88% as singletons. From germline, CDR1 is SGDLS and CDR2 YYNGEE. The junction had 2 bases not matched to a gene; V was cut back by 0 bases and J by 2 bases. CDR3 length: 15 residues. Sequences were derived from peripheral blood, sampled on day 0 of MenACWY control vaccination. The chain recombines TRBV9 with TRBJ2-1, with 7 positions matching TRBD2. The receptor's source is an adult in good health. The CDR3 here is CASSVEGLTYNEQFF. The CDR3 DNA reads TGTGCCAGCAGCGTAGAGGGACTAACCTACAATGAGCAGTTCTTC.